A single sample gave rise to the 21 T cell receptor beta chains below, sequenced in a study of multiple sclerosis patients with progressive multifocal leukoencephalopathy. Time point meaning: before natalizumab initiation. The table came from immunoSEQ multiplex PCR; TCRdb's copy has only in-frame clones and leaves some out. The repertoire has roughly 30,000 clones, approximately 90% of them found once; the top ten carry 1.5%. The sequenced sample consisted of PBMCs. All receptors come from a human donor with multiple sclerosis.

This chain connects TRBV5-4 to TRBJ2-7; D is unclear. Germline V gene lookup returns CDR1 SGHNT and CDR2 YYREEE (reference sequence). Trimming cost V 0 bases and J 4 bases, with 5 bases left between them. The length of the CDR3 is 12 residues. The CDR3 sequence: CASSLGGYEQYF. The DNA of the CDR3 is TGTGCCAGCAGCTTGGGGGGTTACGAGCAGTACTTC.

The rearrangement uses TRBV29-1 and TRBJ1-3; 7 bases match TRBD1. The V segment lost 7 bases and the J segment 2 bases; nucleotides outside the gene matches: 8. Germline assignment: CDR1 SQVTM and CDR2 ANQGSEA. The CDR3 is 14 residues long. CDR3 nucleotides: TGCAGCGCCCTCGACAGGGCCACTGGAAACACCATATATTTT. Protein: CSALDRATGNTIYF.

This chain links TRBV5-1 with TRBJ1-1; 8 bases agree with TRBD1. V lost 7 bases and J lost 1; bases outside the gene matches: 6. Per germline, CDR1 SGHRS and CDR2 YFSETQ. The CDR3 runs to 14 residues. This CDR3 is CASLPGTGNTEAFF. The CDR3 nucleotides are TGCGCCAGCCTCCCCGGGACAGGGAACACTGAAGCTTTCTTT.

The table lists this clone with a count of one. This sequence joins TRBV9 and TRBJ1-4, with D tentatively TRBD1 (5 bases). Germline lookup yields CDR1 SGDLS and CDR2 YYNGEE. Trimming removed 0 bases from V and 0 bases from J, with 9 bases in between. The CDR3 totals 16 residues. CDR3 DNA sequence: TGTGCCAGCAGCGTAGAGGCAGGGCCAACTAATGAAAAACTGTTTTTT. Residues: CASSVEAGPTNEKLFF.

The DNA of the CDR3 is TGCAGCGTGTACTTACAGGGTAGTGAAAAACTGTTTTTT. This encodes CSVYLQGSEKLFF. The chain employs TRBV29-1 and TRBJ1-4, with D tentatively TRBD1 (6 bases). Trimming stripped 6 bases from V and 7 bases from J, with 15 bases between. The CDR3 loop spans 13 amino acids. Germline V CDR1 and CDR2: SQVTM, ANQGSEA. Full variable domain (rest looked up from reference TRBV29-1 and TRBJ1-4): SAVISQKPSRDICQRGTSLTIQCQVDSQVTMMFWYRQQPGQSLTLIATANQGSEATYESGFVIDKFPISRPNLTFSTLTVSNMSPEDSSIYLCSVYLQGSEKLFFGSGTQLSVL.

As for this clone: The junction departs from the called germline gene at one end, perhaps through a read error. V and J are TRBV2 and TRBJ2-2, with 7 positions matching TRBD2. The CDR3 length is 15 residues. CDR1 and CDR2 (germline): SNHLY, FYNNEI. In DNA form, the CDR3 reads TGTGCCCGCAGCGTCGGGGGGTACGGGACCGGGGAGCTGTTTTTT. Its translation: CARSVGGYGTGELFF.

The chain has TRBV5-5 and TRBJ2-1; 7 bases map to TRBD2. The CDR3 is 15 amino acids. Unmatched junction bases numbered 9, after V lost 4 bases and J lost 5 bases. CDR1 is SGHKS, CDR2 YYEKEE, per germline (reference sequence). CDR3 protein: CASSPGASGHNEQFF. DNA of the CDR3: TGTGCCAGCAGCCCCGGGGCTAGCGGCCACAATGAGCAGTTCTTC.

Here the CDR3 reads CATSRDRTYEQYF. The CDR3 coding sequence is TGTGCCACCAGCAGAGACAGGACCTACGAGCAGTACTTC. The chain links TRBV15 to TRBJ2-7, with unresolved D. The CDR3 has 13 residues. Trimming removed 0 bases at V and 2 bases at J, with 5 bases between. CDR1 and CDR2 from the germline V gene are LNHNV and YYDKDF (reference sequence).

This chain connects TRBV2 to TRBJ1-2, with 8 bases fitting TRBD1. Looked up from germline, CDR1 is SNHLY and CDR2 is FYNNEI. J gave up 4 bases and V 4 bases, and 11 bases lay outside the gene matches. The CDR3 contains 16 residues. The CDR3 DNA follows: TGTGCCAGCAGTGGGACAGGGCCCCCGAATGGCTATGGCTACACCTTC. Its translation is CASSGTGPPNGYGYTF.

V and J are TRBV4-2 and TRBJ2-4, with 9 bases that match TRBD2. Germline CDR1 reads LGHNA; CDR2 reads YNFKEQ. This CDR3 has 17 residues. V was clipped by 0 bases and J by 8 bases; unmatched bases: 11. The CDR3 coding sequence is TGTGCCAGCAGCCAAGAAATGGCGGGGGGGGGTGGTGACATTCAGTACTTC. This translates into CASSQEMAGGGGDIQYF.

The chain combines TRBV5-6 with TRBJ2-5, with 10 nucleotides matching TRBD2. The assigned J gene may be wrong: the sequence end matches TRBJ2-7 better. The CDR3 covers 14 residues. CDR1 is SGHDT, CDR2 YYEEEE, per germline. The CDR3 DNA reads as TGTGCCAGCAGCTTTCTAGCGGGAGACTACGAGCAGTACTTC. Its protein is CASSFLAGDYEQYF.

V and J are TRBV30 and TRBJ2-7; 10 bases agree with TRBD2. With V trimmed by 0 bases and J by 0 bases, 8 bases remained unmatched. Looked up from germline, CDR1 is GTSNPN and CDR2 is SVGIG (reference sequence). The CDR3 runs to 17 residues. CDR3 region: CAWSVRRLAGDSYEQYF. In nucleotides, the CDR3 is TGTGCCTGGAGTGTACGGCGGCTAGCGGGAGACTCCTACGAGCAGTACTTC.

V usage is TRBV19 and J usage is TRBJ2-1, with no clear D. The CDR3 totals 11 residues. Trimming left V 3 bases short and J 6 bases short, with 3 bases between. In germline, CDR1 is LNHDA, CDR2 SQIVND (reference sequence). CDR3 sequence reads: CASSIPNEQFF. The CDR3, as DNA: TGTGCCAGTAGTATTCCCAATGAGCAGTTCTTC.

The chain links TRBV4-3 to TRBJ2-1, with 8 nucleotides matching TRBD2. Germline V gene data show CDR1 as LGHNA and CDR2 as YSLEER. J gave up 10 bases and V 0 bases, and 14 bases lay outside the gene matches. The CDR3 length is 17 residues. The CDR3 sequence is CASSQERFSGVLWEQFF. CDR3 coding DNA: TGCGCCAGCAGCCAAGAGCGATTTAGCGGGGTCCTTTGGGAGCAGTTCTTC.

The rearrangement links TRBV27 to TRBJ2-2; perhaps D is TRBD1 or TRBD2 (5 bases each). This CDR3 region has 14 residues. CDR1 and CDR2 (germline): MNHEY, SMNVEV (reference sequence). V was clipped by 0 bases and J by 8 bases, with 10 bases between them. In DNA, the CDR3 is TGTGCCAGCAGTTTATCGAGGGGAAGGGGGGAGCTGTTTTTT. It encodes CASSLSRGRGELFF.

The J gene is TRBJ2-7, the V gene TRBV7-6; D is unresolved. There are 13 residues in the CDR3. With 4 bases removed from V and 1 base from J, the gap between germline ends came to 8 bases. Germline CDR1 SGHVS, CDR2 FNYEAQ. This CDR3 is CASSYTNSYEQYF. In nucleotides, the CDR3 is TGTGCCAGCAGCTACACTAATTCCTACGAGCAGTACTTC.

This clone occurred once. The chain has TRBV7-2 and TRBJ2-3, with 8 bases aligning to TRBD1. This CDR3 has 14 amino acids. Germline V gives CDR1 SGHTA, CDR2 FQGNSA. With 5 bases clipped from V and 4 bases from J, the junction kept 5 bases outside the gene matches. The CDR3 region is CASSSMTGADTQYF. CDR3 coding DNA: TGTGCCAGCAGCAGTATGACAGGGGCAGATACGCAGTATTTT.

This CDR3 is CASSFKLEQYF. CDR3 coding DNA: TGTGCCAGCAGTTTTAAGCTCGAGCAGTACTTC. The chain is built from TRBV28 and TRBJ2-7; no clear D. The CDR3 is 11 residues long. The V gene lost 3 bases and the J gene lost 6 bases, with 6 bases spanning the gap. Germline V gene data show CDR1 as MDHEN and CDR2 as SYDVKM.

CDR3 sequence: CAGNRDSSYEQYF. CDR3 DNA: TGTGCCGGGAACCGGGACAGCTCCTACGAGCAGTACTTC. The rearrangement joins TRBV30 to TRBJ2-7; 7 bases agree with TRBD1. Germline loops: CDR1 GTSNPN, CDR2 SVGIG (reference sequence). Trimming took 8 bases from V and 0 from J; bases not matched to a gene: 7. This CDR3 comprises 13 residues.

The CDR3 spells CASSEPGAGRSYEQYF. The CDR3, as DNA: TGTGCCAGCAGCGAACCAGGAGCGGGAAGGAGCTACGAGCAGTACTTC. The V gene is TRBV2, the J gene TRBJ2-5, with 7 bases fitting TRBD2. The J call may be wrong; the DNA end is better matched by TRBJ2-7. CDR1 SNHLY and CDR2 FYNNEI come from the germline V gene. This CDR3 has 16 residues.

This chain connects TRBV5-5 to TRBJ1-4; 7 positions agree with TRBD1. Germline loops: CDR1 SGHKS, CDR2 YYEKEE (reference sequence). After removal of 1 base from V and 7 bases from J, the junction contained 7 bases not matched to a gene. The CDR3 contains 15 residues. Here the CDR3 DNA reads TGTGCCAGCAGCTTGTACAGGGGAGGAAGTGAAAAACTGTTTTTT. It translates to CASSLYRGGSEKLFF.